The T cell receptor (beta chain) described here comes from a study of T cells in Graves' hyperthyroidism and ophthalmopathy. Ten or more counts support this clonotype. Its matching antigen is unknown. TCR beta CDR3 sequences were amplified from RNA transcripts. Researchers ran a first-round RT-PCR on the TCR CDR3 using the HTBI primer set. In TCRdb, the multiplex PCR reads were re-called with MiXCR into one record per CDR3 protein. This repertoire shows 350,000 to 450,000 distinct CDR3 sequences, 11% to 15% found once; its top ten account for around 10%. Notes on the study in general: Ophthalmopathy, as predicted by the model, came a median approximately 6.5 months after the prediction.

V gave up 1 base and J gave up 2 bases, with 11 bases separating them. The CDR3 is 15 amino acids. CDR1 and CDR2 from the germline V gene are LNHDA and SQIVND (reference sequence). The sequence came from a woman aged 55 to 70 with Graves' hyperthyroidism. What was sequenced was blood. The genes are TRBV19 and TRBJ2-5; no reliable D call. Written as DNA, the CDR3 is TGTGCCAGTAGTATAGGTCGGGCGGTACAAGAGACCCAGTACTTC. Encoded protein: CASSIGRAVQETQYF.